Presented here are 29 T cell receptor beta chains from one specimen sequenced in a study of shared clonotypes between healthy human individuals. Sequenced by immunoSEQ multiplex PCR; TCRdb stores in-frame clones only, minus some. The sample includes approximately 720,000 clones, approximately 75% of them seen just once. Material: memory CD4+ T cells sorted from blood. Subset meaning: CD45RA-negative fraction. All receptors derive from a woman under 40 in good health.

This clone has just one count. V gene TRBV30 combines with J gene TRBJ1-2, with TRBD1 as a possible D gene (5 bases). Germline CDR1 GTSNPN, CDR2 SVGIG (reference sequence). The CDR3 has 12 residues. The V end lost 2 bases, the J end lost 2 bases, and 6 bases lay between the germline ends. CDR3 sequence (DNA): TGTGCCTGGAGTTCAGGGAACTATGGCTACACCTTC. This gives the protein CAWSSGNYGYTF.

The chain employs TRBV7-3 and TRBJ2-6; 12 bases align to TRBD1. This CDR3 comprises 15 residues. Germline values: CDR1 SGHTA, CDR2 FQGTGA. The CDR3 loop reads CASGDRGQGANVLTF. CDR3 DNA: TGTGCTAGTGGGGACAGGGGGCAAGGGGCCAACGTCCTGACTTTC.

V usage is TRBV4-1 and J usage is TRBJ1-4, with 9 bases lining up with TRBD1. The CDR3 has 16 amino acids. Looked up from germline, CDR1 is MGHRA and CDR2 is YSYEKL. The chain's CDR3 is CATGQGPPRTNEKLFF. In nucleotides, the CDR3 is TGCGCAACGGGACAGGGACCACCTCGGACTAATGAAAAACTGTTTTTT.

The V and J genes are TRBV28 and TRBJ2-1; D could derive from TRBD1 or TRBD2 (7 bases each). V dropped 6 bases and J dropped 8 bases, with 23 bases sitting between them. This CDR3 is 16 amino acids long. Germline values: CDR1 MDHEN, CDR2 SYDVKM. The CDR3 region is CASSRGTAPGGYEQFF. CDR3 in DNA: TGTGCCAGCAGCCGCGGGACAGCCCCCGGGGGGTATGAGCAGTTCTTC.

The chain combines TRBV28 with TRBJ1-5; no reliable D call. The CDR3 extends over 14 amino acids. Germline values: CDR1 MDHEN, CDR2 SYDVKM. V was shortened by 3 bases and J by 6 bases, with 12 bases between the two germline ends. The CDR3: CASSFFRNSQPQHF. The CDR3 nucleotides read TGTGCCAGCAGTTTTTTCAGGAATTCTCAGCCCCAGCATTTT.

This sequence joins TRBV5-1 and TRBJ2-3, with D uncertain. Trimming pared 1 base from V and 1 base from J, leaving 10 bases between. Germline values: CDR1 SGHRS, CDR2 YFSETQ. The CDR3 sequence is 15 residues long. CDR3 sequence reads: CASSLQLSRTDTQYF. The CDR3 nucleotides read TGCGCCAGCAGCTTGCAGCTTTCACGCACAGATACGCAGTATTTT.

The J gene is TRBJ2-7, the V gene TRBV4-2; TRBD2 matches at 10 bases. V lost 0 bases, J lost 3 bases, and 5 bases stayed unmatched. Germline V gene lookup returns CDR1 LGHNA and CDR2 YNFKEQ. This CDR3 is 16 amino acids long. The CDR3 spells CASSQDWVAGGYEQYF. DNA of the CDR3: TGTGCCAGCAGCCAAGATTGGGTAGCGGGAGGCTACGAGCAGTACTTC.

The chain is built from TRBV19 and TRBJ2-7; 10 bases match TRBD2. V lost 5 bases, J lost 4 bases, and 11 bases stayed unmatched. The CDR3 totals 16 residues. The germline V gene encodes CDR1 LNHDA and CDR2 SQIVND (reference sequence). CDR3 protein: CASSQPRASGGYEQYF. Here the CDR3 DNA reads TGTGCCAGTAGTCAACCCCGGGCTAGCGGGGGTTACGAGCAGTACTTC.

This clone was detected only once. V usage is TRBV7-2 and J usage is TRBJ2-3, with 15 bases matching TRBD2. Germline values: CDR1 SGHTA, CDR2 FQGNSA. V shed 3 bases, J shed 2 bases, and the junction held 3 bases outside the gene matches. The CDR3 length is 17 residues. CDR3 coding DNA: TGTGCCAGCAGCTTGGGACTAGCGGGAGGACCCACAGATACGCAGTATTTT. This codes for CASSLGLAGGPTDTQYF.

This clone has a handful of counts. V is TRBV5-5 and J is TRBJ1-2, with D possibly TRBD1 on 5 matching bases. Trimming cost V 6 bases and J 6 bases, with 15 bases left between them. There are 13 residues in the CDR3. CDR1 and CDR2 (germline): SGHKS, YYEKEE (reference sequence). CDR3 protein: CASMRGQGDGYTF. The CDR3, as DNA: TGTGCCAGCATGAGGGGTCAGGGAGATGGCTACACCTTC.

The chain joins TRBV11-3 to TRBJ2-1, with D possibly being TRBD2 (6 bases). V lost 1 base and J 5 bases, leaving 15 bases between the germline ends. The germline gives CDR1 SGHNT, CDR2 YENEEA. The CDR3 extends over 16 amino acids. This chain's CDR3 is CASSLGGSGGNNEQFF. In DNA, the CDR3 is TGTGCCAGCAGCTTAGGGGGTAGCGGCGGGAACAATGAGCAGTTCTTC.

This chain joins TRBV27 and TRBJ2-3, with a weak D call TRBD1 (5 bases). Germline CDR1 reads MNHEY; CDR2 reads SMNVEV (reference sequence). The CDR3 totals 13 residues. V lost 1 base and J lost 7, with 9 bases in between. DNA of the CDR3: TGTGCCAGCAGTTTATTCCCAGGGAATACGCAGTATTTT. This sequence encodes CASSLFPGNTQYF.

The chain joins TRBV30 to TRBJ2-3, with D possibly TRBD2 on 6 matching bases. Germline loops: CDR1 GTSNPN, CDR2 SVGIG (reference sequence). This CDR3 has 14 amino acids. V lost 2 bases and J 8 bases, leaving 17 bases between the germline ends. Written as DNA, the CDR3 is TGTGCCTGGAGTTCCGGGACTTTACGGGGTACGCAGTATTTT. Translation: CAWSSGTLRGTQYF. The full variable domain, in which reference TRBV30 and TRBJ2-3 provide the parts outside the CDR3, is SQTIHQWPATLVQPVGSPLSLECTVEGTSNPNLYWYRQAAGRGLQLLFYSVGIGQISSEVPQNLSASRPQDRQFILSSKKLLLSDSGFYLCAWSSGTLRGTQYFGPGTRLTVL.

The chain is built from TRBV11-3 and TRBJ2-1; 9 nucleotides match TRBD1. Losses at the gene ends were 4 bases for V and 8 bases for J; bases not matched to a gene: 6. The CDR3 spans 14 residues. Germline values: CDR1 SGHNT, CDR2 YENEEA. The CDR3 DNA is TGTGCCAGCAGCTCGGACAGGGGTGCCTATGAGCAGTTCTTC. Translating gives CASSSDRGAYEQFF. Combining the CDR3 with reference TRBV11-3 and TRBJ2-1 gives the whole variable domain EAGVVQSPRYKIIEKKQPVAFWCNPISGHNTLYWYLQNLGQGPELLIRYENEEAVDDSQLPKDRFSAERLKGVDSTLKIQPAELGDSAVYLCASSSDRGAYEQFFGPGTRLTVL.

The V and J genes are TRBV15 and TRBJ1-1, with 9 bases fitting TRBD1. Germline CDR1 and CDR2: LNHNV and YYDKDF (reference sequence). There are 18 residues in the CDR3. With V trimmed by 2 bases and J by 0 bases, 10 bases remained unmatched. The CDR3 is CATSRSTGQGMVNTEAFF. The CDR3 nucleotides read TGTGCCACCAGCAGATCGACGGGACAGGGAATGGTGAACACTGAAGCTTTCTTT. The full variable domain, its missing parts supplied by reference TRBV15 and TRBJ1-1, is DAMVIQNPRYQVTQFGKPVTLSCSQTLNHNVMYWYQQKSSQAPKLLFHYYDKDFNNEADTPDNFQSRRPNTSFCFLDIRSPGLGDTAMYLCATSRSTGQGMVNTEAFFGQGTRLTVV.

CDR3 coding DNA: TGTGCCAGCAGCTTAGGTAGGGGGTCTCTGAACACTGAAGCTTTCTTT. Protein product: CASSLGRGSLNTEAFF. The chain combines TRBV7-9 with TRBJ1-1; possibly TRBD1 for D (6 bases). Per germline, CDR1 SEHNR and CDR2 FQNEAQ (reference sequence). The CDR3 extends over 16 amino acids. V was shortened by 1 base and J by 0 bases, with 12 bases between the two germline ends.

This clone was recorded a few times. V usage is TRBV6-5 and J usage is TRBJ2-3; a weak D match, TRBD1 (5 bases). The germline V gene has CDR1 MNHEY and CDR2 SVGAGI. The CDR3 has 13 residues. V lost 6 bases, J lost 6 bases, and 13 bases lay in between. The CDR3 region is CASRIGGADTQYF. Written as DNA, the CDR3 is TGTGCCAGCAGGATAGGTGGGGCGGATACGCAGTATTTT.

This chain links TRBV18 with TRBJ2-3, with D tentatively TRBD2 (5 bases). V dropped 4 bases and J dropped 2 bases, with 13 bases sitting between them. CDR1 is KGHSH, CDR2 LQKENI, per germline. The CDR3 covers 15 residues. CDR3: CASSRTPRLTDTQYF. CDR3 nucleotides: TGTGCCAGCTCACGGACTCCCCGGCTCACAGATACGCAGTATTTT.

V and J are TRBV18 and TRBJ2-7, with a tentative D call TRBD1 (6 bases). The length of the CDR3 is 16 residues. In germline, CDR1 is KGHSH, CDR2 LQKENI. V was clipped by 1 base and J by 1 base, with 14 bases between them. The CDR3 bases are TGTGCCAGCTCACCACGACAGGTAAATCCTTCCTACGAGCAGTACTTC. This encodes CASSPRQVNPSYEQYF.

The V call is TRBV5-1, the J call TRBJ2-3, with TRBD2 as a possible D gene (6 bases). The ends were cut back, 5 bases at V and 2 bases at J, with 15 bases in the middle. The CDR3 covers 15 residues. Per the germline V gene, CDR1 is SGHRS and CDR2 is YFSETQ. CDR3 DNA sequence: TGCGCCAGCAGTGCCGGGACTCCATTCACAGATACGCAGTATTTT. It is translated as CASSAGTPFTDTQYF.

The V call is TRBV5-6, the J call TRBJ1-4; 8 bases align to TRBD1. The CDR3 is 14 amino acids. The germline CDR1 and CDR2 sequences are SGHDT and YYEEEE. The J segment lost 4 bases and the V segment lost 4 bases, leaving 3 bases of the junction unmatched. This CDR3 reads CASSRDRFNEKLFF. The CDR3 nucleotides are TGTGCCAGCAGCCGGGACAGGTTTAATGAAAAACTGTTTTTT.

V gene TRBV29-1 combines with J gene TRBJ2-1; possibly TRBD2 for D (6 bases). V was trimmed by 3 bases and J by 15 bases, leaving 18 bases between them. The CDR3 covers 12 residues. Germline V gives CDR1 SQVTM, CDR2 ANQGSEA. CDR3 in amino acids: CSVDPGDAAGFF. Written as DNA, the CDR3 is TGCAGCGTTGACCCGGGAGACGCCGCGGGGTTCTTC.

This clone came up many times. The chain uses TRBV6-5 and TRBJ2-3; D is unclear. V lost 2 bases and J lost 1, with 13 bases in between. The CDR3 covers 16 residues. CDR1 MNHEY and CDR2 SVGAGI come from the germline V gene. The CDR3 DNA follows: TGTGCCAGCAGTTACCCACCCCGGCAGGGCACAGATACGCAGTATTTT. It encodes CASSYPPRQGTDTQYF.

This clone was seen a handful of times. The rearrangement links TRBV27 to TRBJ2-7, with D unclear. V was clipped by 5 bases and J by 5 bases, with 16 bases between them. The length of the CDR3 is 14 residues. In germline, CDR1 is MNHEY, CDR2 SMNVEV (reference sequence). The CDR3 DNA reads TGTGCCAGCAGTCTATACGGGTCCCGCGACGAGCAGTACTTC. This codes for CASSLYGSRDEQYF.

This CDR3 is CASRPRLAGGGYNEQFF. Written as DNA, the CDR3 is TGTGCCAGCAGGCCAAGACTAGCGGGCGGGGGATACAATGAGCAGTTCTTC. The chain combines TRBV11-2 with TRBJ2-1, with 10 bases matching TRBD2. The ends lost 6 bases at V and 4 bases at J; junction bases unmatched: 12. This CDR3 is built from 17 residues. Germline CDR1 reads SGHAT; CDR2 reads FQNNGV. Looking up the rest from reference TRBV11-2 and TRBJ2-1 gives the full variable domain: EAGVAQSPRYKIIEKRQSVAFWCNPISGHATLYWYQQILGQGPKLLIQFQNNGVVDDSQLPKDRFSAERLKGVDSTLKIQPAKLEDSAVYLCASRPRLAGGGYNEQFFGPGTRLTVL.

This chain's CDR3 is CASSPHGGTQYF. The CDR3 bases are TGTGCCAGCAGTCCCCATGGAGGTACGCAGTATTTT. The V call is TRBV27, the J call TRBJ2-3, with a weak D call TRBD2 (5 bases). CDR3 size: 12 residues. V lost 5 bases and J 8 bases, leaving 11 bases between the germline ends. Germline V gene lookup returns CDR1 MNHEY and CDR2 SMNVEV (reference sequence).

The chain is built from TRBV28 and TRBJ2-7, with 7 bases identical to TRBD2. Trimming removed 3 bases from V and 7 bases from J; junction bases left unmatched: 9. The CDR3 runs to 14 residues. Germline V gene lookup returns CDR1 MDHEN and CDR2 SYDVKM. The chain's CDR3 is CASSFSGTMGEQYF. CDR3 in DNA: TGTGCCAGCAGTTTCTCTGGGACTATGGGGGAGCAGTACTTC.

This clone was seen a handful of times. The chain combines TRBV27 with TRBJ2-2; 9 nucleotides align to TRBD2. J gave up 5 bases and V 6 bases, and 19 bases lay outside the gene matches. The CDR3 loop spans 19 amino acids. Germline V gives CDR1 MNHEY, CDR2 SMNVEV (reference sequence). The CDR3 coding sequence is TGTGCCAGCAGCCCTCGTTGGTCTAGCGGGAAGGGGATGACCGGGGAGCTGTTTTTT. Its protein product is CASSPRWSSGKGMTGELFF.

The chain carries TRBV28 and TRBJ2-1; 10 bases line up with TRBD2. The CDR3 spans 18 residues. Trimming removed 2 bases from V and 8 bases from J; junction bases left unmatched: 15. Per germline, CDR1 MDHEN and CDR2 SYDVKM. The CDR3 loop is CASSLPHGVAGGLDEQFF. CDR3 DNA: TGTGCCAGCAGTTTACCTCATGGGGTAGCGGGAGGACTGGATGAGCAGTTCTTC.